A single sample is the source of the 20 T cell receptor beta chains below, sequenced in a study of T cell responses to AZD1222 COVID-19 vaccine. Here immunoSEQ multiplex PCR was the method, and the copy in TCRdb shows in-frame clones only, minus some. The sample has approximately 120,000 clones; 85% to 90% are singletons. The specimen comprised peripheral blood, sampled on day 0 of AZD1222 vaccination. The receptors shown here come from an adult in good health.

This chain links TRBV6-2 or TRBV6-3 with TRBJ1-5, with D tentatively TRBD1 (5 bases). Germline V gene lookup returns CDR1 MNHEY and CDR2 SVGEGT. Trimming removed 0 bases from V and 3 bases from J, with 12 bases in between. The CDR3 has 16 residues. The chain's CDR3 is CASSYSQGRNNQPQHF. In DNA form, the CDR3 reads TGTGCCAGCAGTTACTCGCAGGGACGGAACAATCAGCCCCAGCATTTT.

The chain links TRBV4-3 to TRBJ2-7; D gene unclear. CDR1 and CDR2 (germline): LGHNA, YSLEER. The CDR3 has 12 residues. With 6 bases removed from V and 6 bases from J, the gap between germline ends came to 12 bases. The CDR3 DNA is TGCGCCAGCAGTCGTCCCCCCGGCGAGCAGTACTTC. It translates to CASSRPPGEQYF.

CDR3 sequence reads: CASSLDQGRGTEAFF. The CDR3 nucleotides read TGTGCCAGCAGCTTAGATCAGGGGCGGGGGACTGAAGCTTTCTTT. The gene calls are TRBV7-2 and TRBJ1-1, with D possibly TRBD1 on 6 matching bases. CDR1 is SGHTA, CDR2 FQGNSA, per germline. This CDR3 comprises 15 residues. Trimming pared 1 base from V and 5 bases from J, leaving 14 bases between.

Comments on this clone: The junction and the germline gene differ at one end; a read error may be behind it. The chain employs TRBV6-1 and TRBJ1-5, with TRBD1 identical over 7 bases. The length of the CDR3 is 15 residues. Germline V CDR1 and CDR2: MNHNS, SASEGT. CDR3 DNA: TGTGCCAGCACTGAAAGAGGGGGCGTCGGACAGCCCCAGCATTTT. This sequence encodes CASTERGGVGQPQHF.

The chain is built from TRBV7-2 and TRBJ1-2; 12 nucleotides match TRBD1. J lost 2 bases, V lost 5 bases, and 12 bases had no gene match. This CDR3 is 18 amino acids long. Per the germline V gene, CDR1 is SGHTA and CDR2 is FQGNSA. CDR3 sequence (DNA): TGTGCCAGCAGCCAAGGTGGGGGGACAGGGGGCCACAACTATGGCTACACCTTC. Its protein is CASSQGGGTGGHNYGYTF. Based on the CDR3 plus reference TRBV7-2 and TRBJ1-2, the full variable domain is GAGVSQSPSNKVTEKGKDVELRCDPISGHTALYWYRQSLGQGLEFLIYFQGNSAPDKSGLPSDRFSAERTGGSVSTLTIQRTQQEDSAVYLCASSQGGGTGGHNYGYTFGSGTRLTVV.

The chain couples TRBV18 to TRBJ1-2; TRBD1 aligns across 7 bases. This CDR3 comprises 14 residues. J was trimmed by 4 bases and V by 3 bases; bases with no gene match: 5. Looked up from germline, CDR1 is KGHSH and CDR2 is LQKENI. The chain's CDR3 is CASSPRDRSYGYTF. The CDR3 bases are TGTGCCAGCTCACCCCGGGACAGATCCTATGGCTACACCTTC. Complete variable domain (other parts from reference TRBV18 and TRBJ1-2): NAGVMQNPRHLVRRRGQEARLRCSPMKGHSHVYWYRQLPEEGLKFMVYLQKENIIDESGMPKERFSAEFPKEGPSILRIQQVVRGDSAAYFCASSPRDRSYGYTFGSGTRLTVV.

The V and J genes are TRBV3-1 (or the pseudogene TRBV3-2) and TRBJ1-4; a weak D match, TRBD1 (6 bases). V was clipped by 1 base and J by 8 bases, with 11 bases between them. This CDR3 contains 14 residues. Germline-derived CDR1 and CDR2 are LGHDT and YNNKEL (reference sequence). CDR3 region: CASSQGVGGEKLFF. The DNA for the CDR3 is TGTGCCAGCAGCCAAGGGGTTGGGGGCGAAAAACTGTTTTTT.

The rearrangement links TRBV6-2 or TRBV6-3 to TRBJ2-4; TRBD1 matches at 7 bases. The V gene end was trimmed by 5 bases and the J gene end by 0 bases; junction bases not matched to a gene: 7. The CDR3 sequence is 16 residues long. Germline CDR1 reads MNHEY; CDR2 reads SVGEGT. The CDR3 protein is CASSQRTGRAKNIQYF. CDR3 sequence (DNA): TGTGCCAGCAGTCAGAGGACAGGTCGAGCCAAAAACATTCAGTACTTC.

Here the CDR3 reads CADQTGMGTEAFF. The CDR3, as DNA: TGTGCCGATCAAACAGGGATGGGCACTGAAGCTTTCTTT. This chain connects TRBV12-3 or TRBV12-4 to TRBJ1-1, with a possible D match to TRBD1 (6 bases). The V gene lost 11 bases and the J gene lost 4 bases, with 17 bases spanning the gap. This CDR3 spans 13 amino acids.

This chain connects TRBV18 to TRBJ1-1; 10 positions match TRBD1. This CDR3 contains 13 residues. The V gene's germline CDR1 is KGHSH and CDR2 LQKENI. The trim removed 3 bases at V and 10 bases at J, leaving 5 bases unmatched. CDR3 sequence reads: CASSPGQGSGAFF. CDR3 sequence (DNA): TGTGCCAGCTCACCGGGACAGGGGAGTGGAGCTTTCTTT.

This clone was found once. Relative to the germline gene, one junction end is altered; a read error may explain this. This chain links TRBV9 with TRBJ2-2, with 9 bases matching TRBD2. The CDR3 loop spans 15 amino acids. CDR1 SGDLS and CDR2 YYNGEE come from the germline V gene. The CDR3 DNA is TGTGCCAGCAGCGGCGGACTAGCGAACGCCGGGGAGCTGTTTTTT. It specifies CASSGGLANAGELFF.

The chain recombines TRBV6-1 with TRBJ1-2; no firm D call. CDR1 is MNHNS, CDR2 SASEGT, per germline. The CDR3 has 12 amino acids. Trimming removed 0 bases from V and 3 bases from J, with 2 bases in between. Here the CDR3 reads CASSEADYGYTF. Written as DNA, the CDR3 is TGTGCCAGCAGTGAAGCGGACTATGGCTACACCTTC.

V and J are TRBV27 and TRBJ2-7; TRBD1 aligns across 7 bases. The germline V gene encodes CDR1 MNHEY and CDR2 SMNVEV (reference sequence). V lost 3 bases, J lost 4 bases, and 9 bases stayed unmatched. This CDR3 is 15 amino acids long. The CDR3 is CASSLTTGPPYEQYF. DNA for the CDR3: TGTGCCAGCAGTTTGACGACAGGGCCTCCTTACGAGCAGTACTTC.

V is TRBV4-3 and J is TRBJ2-7, with no clear D. The germline gives CDR1 LGHNA, CDR2 YSLEER. This CDR3 has 14 residues. Trimming shortened V by 0 bases and J by 1 base, and 7 bases separated the two germline ends. The CDR3 nucleotides are TGCGCCAGCAGCCAAGATAGGATGTCCTACGAGCAGTACTTC. It is translated as CASSQDRMSYEQYF.

The chain uses TRBV29-1 and TRBJ1-1, with unresolved D. Germline values: CDR1 SQVTM, CDR2 ANQGSEA. There are 13 residues in the CDR3. The germline V and J ends were trimmed by 6 bases and 2 bases, with 13 bases remaining between them. CDR3 sequence reads: CSVESMINTEAFF. The CDR3 DNA sequence: TGCAGCGTCGAGTCGATGATAAACACTGAAGCTTTCTTT.

The chain is built from TRBV5-5 and TRBJ1-2; D is unclear. Germline V gene lookup returns CDR1 SGHKS and CDR2 YYEKEE (reference sequence). Trimming shortened V by 5 bases and J by 2 bases, and 13 bases separated the two germline ends. The CDR3 sequence is 14 residues long. The CDR3 DNA follows: TGTGCCAGCAGTCCCGGAGAAGTAAACTATGGCTACACCTTC. It specifies CASSPGEVNYGYTF.

This sequence joins TRBV5-6 and TRBJ2-1; a possible D gene is TRBD2 (5 bases). The CDR3 has 12 residues. V shed 0 bases and J shed 8 bases, with 6 bases lying between them. In germline, CDR1 is SGHDT, CDR2 YYEEEE. The CDR3 bases are TGTGCCAGCAGCTTGGGAGGGTATGAGCAGTTCTTC. Its protein product is CASSLGGYEQFF. The whole variable domain, filled in from reference TRBV5-6 and TRBJ2-1, reads DAGVTQSPTHLIKTRGQQVTLRCSPKSGHDTVSWYQQALGQGPQFIFQYYEEEERQRGNFPDRFSGHQFPNYSSELNVNALLLGDSALYLCASSLGGYEQFFGPGTRLTVL.

DNA for the CDR3: TGTGCCAGCAGTTCTCGGCGGAACAATGAGCAGTTCTTC. Translating it yields CASSSRRNNEQFF. The J gene is TRBJ2-1, the V gene TRBV6-5; D is unclear. Germline assignment: CDR1 MNHEY and CDR2 SVGAGI. Trimming took 4 bases from V and 5 from J, leaving 9 bases between them. This CDR3 has 13 amino acids.

V gene TRBV7-2 combines with J gene TRBJ1-2; D might be TRBD1 (6 bases). V was pared by 5 bases and J by 2 bases, with 12 bases between. Germline-derived CDR1 and CDR2 are SGHTA and FQGNSA. The CDR3 spans 14 residues. The CDR3 is CASSQIGQNYGYTF. CDR3 bases: TGTGCCAGCAGCCAAATCGGACAGAACTATGGCTACACCTTC.

The gene calls are TRBV28 and TRBJ2-2, with D possibly TRBD1 on 5 matching bases. The CDR3 covers 15 residues. The V end lost 3 bases, the J end lost 1 base, and 9 bases lay between the germline ends. Germline CDR1 MDHEN, CDR2 SYDVKM. The CDR3: CASSFGARNTGELFF. The CDR3 DNA is TGTGCCAGCAGTTTTGGGGCCCGGAACACCGGGGAGCTGTTTTTT.